What follows are 32 T cell receptor beta chains derived from one specimen sequenced in a study of a mutant IDH1 vaccine in newly diagnosed glioma. The time point: baseline, week 1 (first vaccination visit). Treatment given: pre-vaccination baseline after standard-of-care therapy. TCRdb's copy holds only in-frame clones and misses some; the assay was immunoSEQ multiplex PCR. Of roughly 70,000 clones in the sample, approximately 82% were seen once. This specimen was peripheral blood mononuclear cells (PBMCs), taken from a glioma patient treated with radiotherapy, temozolomide or both. The receptors here all came from a young woman with glioma. Some clones in this sample may be carry-over from other donors' samples.

The chain recombines TRBV5-6 with TRBJ2-1, with TRBD2 matching 9 bases. Germline-derived CDR1 and CDR2 are SGHDT and YYEEEE. CDR3 size: 17 residues. V lost 0 bases to trimming and J lost 3 bases; unmatched junction nucleotides: 7. The CDR3 reads CASSLGPSGTFYNEQFF. CDR3 in DNA: TGTGCCAGCAGCTTGGGGCCTAGCGGGACCTTCTACAATGAGCAGTTCTTC.

V is TRBV7-9 and J is TRBJ1-3; D gene unclear. Germline loops: CDR1 SEHNR, CDR2 FQNEAQ (reference sequence). The CDR3 is 12 amino acids. V was cut by 6 bases and J by 6 bases, with 9 bases left in between. The CDR3 sequence: CASSTDVNTIYF. CDR3 nucleotides: TGTGCCAGCAGTACGGACGTAAACACCATATATTTT. The entire variable domain, with the rest obtained from reference TRBV7-9 and TRBJ1-3, is as follows: DTGVSQNPRHKITKRGQNVTFRCDPISEHNRLYWYRQTLGQGPEFLTYFQNEAQLEKSRLLSDRFSAERPKGSFSTLEIQRTEQGDSAMYLCASSTDVNTIYFGEGSWLTVV.

The genes are TRBV5-1 and TRBJ1-3; 9 bases align to TRBD1. The CDR3 runs to 15 residues. Germline CDR1 reads SGHRS; CDR2 reads YFSETQ. Trimming took 1 base from V and 3 from J; bases not matched to a gene: 2. The CDR3 nucleotides are TGCGCCAGCAGCTTGACAGGGGGCAATGGAAACACCATATATTTT. This gives the protein CASSLTGGNGNTIYF.

The chain combines TRBV6-5 with TRBJ1-1; 8 bases fit TRBD1. V dropped 2 bases and J dropped 4; count of bases not matched to a gene: 3. Germline V gene sequence: CDR1 MNHEY, CDR2 SVGAGI. The CDR3 runs 14 residues. In nucleotides, the CDR3 is TGTGCCAGCAGTTACAGCAGGGGGCCCACTGAAGCTTTCTTT. This encodes CASSYSRGPTEAFF.

This sequence joins TRBV25-1 and TRBJ2-6, with 8 bases that match TRBD1. CDR3 length equals 18 residues. Germline V CDR1 and CDR2: MGHDK, SYGVNS. The V gene end was trimmed by 6 bases and the J gene end by 0 bases; junction bases not matched to a gene: 10. The CDR3 DNA sequence: TGTGCCAGCAGCGGTCAGGACAGGGTCACCTCTGGGGCCAACGTCCTGACTTTC. This encodes CASSGQDRVTSGANVLTF.

This sequence joins TRBV10-3 and TRBJ1-1; no clear D. The CDR3 covers 14 residues. V was trimmed by 7 bases and J by 0 bases, leaving 12 bases between them. Germline CDR1 ENHRY, CDR2 SYGVKD. CDR3 amino acids: CAITEGQMNTEAFF. The CDR3 DNA reads as TGTGCCATCACCGAGGGTCAGATGAACACTGAAGCTTTCTTT.

The gene calls are TRBV5-1 and TRBJ1-2; possible D gene TRBD1, 6 bases. Germline CDR1 SGHRS, CDR2 YFSETQ. CDR3 size: 15 residues. V gave up 4 bases and J gave up 6 bases, with 19 bases separating them. CDR3 in DNA: TGCGCCAGCAGCCCATACTTACAGGGCGGCGATGGCTACACCTTC. This encodes CASSPYLQGGDGYTF.

The J gene is TRBJ2-3, the V gene TRBV29-1; TRBD2 aligns across 7 bases. After removal of 4 bases from V and 6 bases from J, the junction contained 13 bases not matched to a gene. There are 15 residues in the CDR3. The germline V gene encodes CDR1 SQVTM and CDR2 ANQGSEA. DNA of the CDR3: TGCAGCGTTGTGAAGTCAGCGGGGTTGACGGATACGCAGTATTTT. Residues: CSVVKSAGLTDTQYF.

The V and J genes are TRBV6-5 and TRBJ1-2, with TRBD1 matching 7 bases. CDR1 and CDR2 (germline): MNHEY, SVGAGI. CDR3 size: 12 residues. J was trimmed by 2 bases and V by 10 bases; bases with no gene match: 4. This CDR3 is CATGGGNYGYTF. The DNA for the CDR3 is TGTGCCACAGGAGGGGGCAACTATGGCTACACCTTC.

This clone was seen just once. The rearrangement uses TRBV20-1 and TRBJ2-5; 8 positions match TRBD1. The CDR3 contains 11 residues. V shed 4 bases and J 12 bases; nucleotides not matched to a gene: 7. Germline values: CDR1 DFQATT, CDR2 SNEGSKA (reference sequence). CDR3 amino acids: CSAITGGREYF. As DNA, the CDR3 is TGCAGTGCTATTACAGGGGGACGGGAGTACTTC.

This CDR3 is CASRWAGGYTF. The CDR3 coding sequence is TGTGCCAGCAGGTGGGCTGGCGGCTACACCTTC. The chain couples TRBV27 to TRBJ1-2; D unresolved. Trimming stripped 6 bases from V and 8 bases from J, with 10 bases between. CDR1 and CDR2 (germline): MNHEY, SMNVEV (reference sequence). The CDR3 is 11 residues long.

This clone was picked up a small number of times. This chain uses TRBV7-9 with TRBJ1-2; tentatively, D is TRBD1 (6 bases). Trimming removed 4 bases at V and 8 bases at J, with 17 bases between. CDR1 is SEHNR and CDR2 is FQNEAQ in the germline V gene (reference sequence). The CDR3 spans 14 residues. CDR3 bases: TGTGCCAGCAGCTCCAACAGGGAGTTGCGGGGCTACACCTTC. Translated: CASSSNRELRGYTF.

The table lists this clone with a few counts. V gene TRBV11-1 combines with J gene TRBJ1-4, with 9 nucleotides matching TRBD1. J gave up 0 bases and V 5 bases, and 7 bases lay outside the gene matches. The germline V gene encodes CDR1 SGHAT and CDR2 FQDESV (reference sequence). There are 17 residues in the CDR3. CDR3 bases: TGTGCCAGCAGCCAGGGGACAGGGACGGCAACTAATGAAAAACTGTTTTTT. Translating it yields CASSQGTGTATNEKLFF. The full variable domain, its missing parts supplied by reference TRBV11-1 and TRBJ1-4, is EAEVAQSPRYKITEKSQAVAFWCDPISGHATLYWYRQILGQGPELLVQFQDESVVDDSQLPKDRFSAERLKGVDSTLKIQPAELGDSAMYLCASSQGTGTATNEKLFFGSGTQLSVL.

The chain joins TRBV30 to TRBJ1-3; a weak D match, TRBD1 (6 bases). V was clipped by 1 base and J by 0 bases, with 7 bases between them. The length of the CDR3 is 14 residues. From germline, CDR1 is GTSNPN and CDR2 SVGIG (reference sequence). The CDR3 protein is CAWSGGASGNTIYF. The CDR3 DNA follows: TGTGCCTGGAGTGGGGGGGCCTCTGGAAACACCATATATTTT.

This chain connects TRBV7-9 to TRBJ2-7; 8 bases line up with TRBD1. Germline trimming cut 4 bases from V and 4 bases from J; bases unmatched to any gene: 9. This CDR3 spans 15 amino acids. Germline lookup yields CDR1 SEHNR and CDR2 FQNEAQ (reference sequence). DNA for the CDR3: TGTGCCAGCAGCTCGTCCCGGACAGGGCGGTACGAGCAGTACTTC. Its translation: CASSSSRTGRYEQYF.

CDR3 sequence: CASSYSRGVYEQYF. The CDR3 DNA follows: TGTGCCAGCAGTTACTCCAGAGGGGTCTACGAGCAGTACTTC. The chain has TRBV6-5 and TRBJ2-7, with D possibly being TRBD1 or TRBD2 (5 bases each). This CDR3 is built from 14 residues. CDR1 is MNHEY and CDR2 is SVGAGI in the germline V gene. V lost 0 bases to trimming and J lost 3 bases, with 9 bases between them.

CDR3 sequence: CSVKSSGDTGELFF. The CDR3 DNA is TGCAGCGTTAAATCTAGCGGAGACACCGGGGAGCTGTTTTTT. The V and J genes are TRBV29-1 and TRBJ2-2; 7 bases line up with TRBD2. Germline-derived CDR1 and CDR2 are SQVTM and ANQGSEA. CDR3 length: 14 amino acids. V lost 5 bases to trimming and J lost 3 bases; unmatched junction nucleotides: 6.

The CDR3 nucleotides read TGCGCCAGCAGCCCCGACAGGGCTCGGGCTTTCTTT. Residues: CASSPDRARAFF. V and J are TRBV5-1 and TRBJ1-1; 7 nucleotides line up with TRBD1. Trimming at V came to 4 bases and at J to 11 bases, leaving 8 bases not matched to a gene. This CDR3 is built from 12 residues. Germline V gives CDR1 SGHRS, CDR2 YFSETQ.

The genes are TRBV27 and TRBJ2-7, with a weak D call TRBD1 (6 bases). V lost 3 bases and J 1 base, leaving 16 bases between the germline ends. The CDR3 runs 16 residues. The germline CDR1 and CDR2 sequences are MNHEY and SMNVEV (reference sequence). CDR3 in DNA: TGTGCCAGCAGTTTGGTACAGGGAACAGCTTCCTACGAGCAGTACTTC. Translating it yields CASSLVQGTASYEQYF.

The chain recombines TRBV27 with TRBJ2-1, with 13 bases identical to TRBD2. J gave up 9 bases and V 5 bases, and 10 bases lay outside the gene matches. From germline, CDR1 is MNHEY and CDR2 SMNVEV (reference sequence). There are 16 residues in the CDR3. CDR3 in DNA: TGTGCCAGCAGTCTCCTACTAGCGGGGGGGCGGGGTGAGCAGTTCTTC. This translates into CASSLLLAGGRGEQFF.

V is TRBV5-1 and J is TRBJ1-1; TRBD1 agrees at 7 bases. Per the germline V gene, CDR1 is SGHRS and CDR2 is YFSETQ. J gave up 1 base and V 4 bases, and 4 bases lay outside the gene matches. This CDR3 spans 14 amino acids. In DNA form, the CDR3 reads TGCGCCAGCAGCGCGGGACAGAGGAACACTGAAGCTTTCTTT. Residues: CASSAGQRNTEAFF.

The DNA for the CDR3 is TGTGCCAGCAGCTTATCGGTGGCGAACACTGAAGCTTTCTTT. Protein sequence: CASSLSVANTEAFF. This chain links TRBV7-2 with TRBJ1-1; no clear D gene. The CDR3 extends over 14 amino acids. Looked up from germline, CDR1 is SGHTA and CDR2 is FQGNSA. The V gene lost 2 bases and the J gene lost 1 base, with 8 bases spanning the gap.

As concerns this clone: The junction shows a germline mismatch at one end, possibly a read error. The chain links TRBV5-4 to TRBJ2-7; 13 nucleotides agree with TRBD2. The CDR3 is made up of 14 amino acids. Germline assignment: CDR1 SGHNT and CDR2 YYREEE (reference sequence). Here the CDR3 DNA reads TGTGCCAGCAGCCCGGACAGGAGACTAGCGGGGGGTTATTTC. It encodes CASSPDRRLAGGYF.

This chain links TRBV19 with TRBJ2-1; 9 bases line up with TRBD2. V was clipped by 2 bases and J by 0 bases; unmatched bases: 8. Germline V lookup: CDR1 LNHDA, CDR2 SQIVND (reference sequence). The CDR3 sequence is 18 residues long. DNA of the CDR3: TGTGCCAGTAGTATAAGGCTAGCGGGGCCCTTCTCCTACAATGAGCAGTTCTTC. It codes for CASSIRLAGPFSYNEQFF.

There are a few counts of this clone. The chain uses TRBV6-5 and TRBJ1-1, with a weak D call TRBD1 (6 bases). This CDR3 has 14 residues. Germline CDR1 is MNHEY and CDR2 is SVGAGI. Trimming removed 7 bases at V and 7 bases at J, with 19 bases between. This CDR3 is CASTEPGQGGEAFF. The CDR3 DNA follows: TGTGCCAGCACCGAGCCGGGACAAGGGGGTGAAGCTTTCTTT.

CDR3 coding DNA: TGTGCCAGCAGCCCGAGCGGGAGTCGCGATGAGCAGTTCTTC. Protein product: CASSPSGSRDEQFF. The chain joins TRBV9 to TRBJ2-1; 8 bases fit TRBD2. CDR3 length: 14 amino acids. Unmatched junction bases numbered 8, after V lost 4 bases and J lost 8 bases. Germline V gene data show CDR1 as SGDLS and CDR2 as YYNGEE. The complete variable domain, with remaining parts taken from reference TRBV9 and TRBJ2-1, reads DSGVTQTPKHLITATGQRVTLRCSPRSGDLSVYWYQQSLDQGLQFLIQYYNGEERAKGNILERFSAQQFPDLHSELNLSSLELGDSALYFCASSPSGSRDEQFFGPGTRLTVL.

The rearrangement uses TRBV6-5 and TRBJ1-2; the D is unclear. CDR3 length: 15 amino acids. Germline V lookup: CDR1 MNHEY, CDR2 SVGAGI. Trimming removed 5 bases at V and 0 bases at J, with 13 bases between. The DNA for the CDR3 is TGTGCCAGCAGTCCCCTGGGCAGTTCTAACTATGGCTACACCTTC. Protein sequence: CASSPLGSSNYGYTF.

The table lists this clone with a few counts. The V gene is TRBV6-5, the J gene TRBJ1-3, with no clear D. The CDR3 has 15 residues. Germline CDR1 MNHEY, CDR2 SVGAGI. V was clipped by 8 bases and J by 0 bases, with 14 bases between them. For the CDR3, the DNA is TGTGCCAGCGCGCTGGGCACCTTCTCTGGAAACACCATATATTTT. Protein: CASALGTFSGNTIYF.

This sequence joins TRBV5-6 and TRBJ1-2; D is unresolved. CDR1 and CDR2 from the germline V gene are SGHDT and YYEEEE. The CDR3 runs to 11 residues. V was cut by 7 bases and J by 6 bases, with 10 bases left in between. CDR3 DNA: TGTGCCAGCCACGACCGGCATGGCTACACCTTC. Translation: CASHDRHGYTF.

This chain connects TRBV6-5 to TRBJ1-3, with 8 bases lining up with TRBD1. The germline V gene encodes CDR1 MNHEY and CDR2 SVGAGI. The CDR3 runs to 15 residues. CDR3 nucleotides: TGTGTCGTAGGGGGCAGGGGGCGCGACGGAAACACCATATATTTT. It specifies CVVGGRGRDGNTIYF.

V usage is TRBV7-2 and J usage is TRBJ2-4, with D perhaps TRBD1 or TRBD2 (5 bases each). V lost 8 bases, J lost 6 bases, and 17 bases lay in between. CDR1 SGHTA and CDR2 FQGNSA come from the germline V gene. The CDR3 is 14 amino acids. The CDR3 reads CASGTGTAGNIQYF. In nucleotides, the CDR3 is TGTGCCAGCGGTACGGGGACGGCGGGAAACATTCAGTACTTC.

The chain uses TRBV18 and TRBJ2-7; D may be TRBD1 (5 bases). The V gene's germline CDR1 is KGHSH and CDR2 LQKENI. V was shortened by 1 base and J by 5 bases, with 9 bases between the two germline ends. This CDR3 has 13 amino acids. The CDR3 DNA reads TGTGCCAGCTCACCACAGGGGTTGCACGAGCAGTACTTC. This encodes CASSPQGLHEQYF.